This T cell receptor (beta chain) came from a study of shared clonotypes between healthy human individuals. Concerning this clone: As yet, its antigen is unknown.

An assay was performed, and its level was deep. TCRdb's copy holds only in-frame clones and misses some; the assay was immunoSEQ multiplex PCR. The table includes 750,000 to 1,000,000 clones, more than 85% detected once. Naive CD8 cells lacked CD45RO and underwent positive selection for CCR7, leaving out terminally differentiated effector memory CD45RA+ cells. Study-level findings and limits: An effect of sequencing depth on clonotype sharing among donors was expected. Sorted-subset sequencing, rarefaction showed, was incomplete despite large depth.

What was sequenced was naive CD8+ T cells sorted from blood. The receptor comes from a man aged 30 to 39 in good health.

CDR3 DNA sequence: TGTGCCAGCAGCCTCCTGAGGGGAGAGACCCAGTACTTC. Amino acids: CASSLLRGETQYF. V gene TRBV4-2 combines with J gene TRBJ2-5; D could derive from TRBD1 or TRBD2 (5 bases each). V was pared by 4 bases and J by 4 bases, with 10 bases between. The CDR3 consists of 13 residues. The germline V gene encodes CDR1 LGHNA and CDR2 YNFKEQ.